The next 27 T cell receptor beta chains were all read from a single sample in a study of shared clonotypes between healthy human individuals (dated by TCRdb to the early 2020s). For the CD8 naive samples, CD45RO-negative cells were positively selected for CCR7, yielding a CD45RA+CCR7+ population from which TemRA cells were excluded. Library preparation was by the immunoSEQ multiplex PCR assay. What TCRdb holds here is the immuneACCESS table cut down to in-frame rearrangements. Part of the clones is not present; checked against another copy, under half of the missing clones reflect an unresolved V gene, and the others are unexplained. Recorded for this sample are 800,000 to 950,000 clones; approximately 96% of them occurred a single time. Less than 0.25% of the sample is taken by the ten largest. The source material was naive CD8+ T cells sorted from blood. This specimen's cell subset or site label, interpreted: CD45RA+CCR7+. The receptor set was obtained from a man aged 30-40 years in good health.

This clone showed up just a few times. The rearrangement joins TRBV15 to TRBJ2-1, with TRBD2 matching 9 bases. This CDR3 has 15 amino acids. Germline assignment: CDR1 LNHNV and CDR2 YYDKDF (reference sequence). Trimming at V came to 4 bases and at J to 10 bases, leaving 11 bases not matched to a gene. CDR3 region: CATSTPTSGSGEQFF. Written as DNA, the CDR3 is TGTGCCACCAGCACCCCTACTAGCGGGTCCGGGGAGCAGTTCTTC.

For the CDR3, the DNA is TGCAGCGTTGTCGTGTTAGGGGCCAACGTCCTGACTTTC. Protein sequence: CSVVVLGANVLTF. The chain employs TRBV29-1 and TRBJ2-6; D gene ambiguous. CDR1 is SQVTM and CDR2 is ANQGSEA in the germline V gene. Trimming removed 4 bases at V and 4 bases at J, with 8 bases between. The CDR3 sequence is 13 residues long.

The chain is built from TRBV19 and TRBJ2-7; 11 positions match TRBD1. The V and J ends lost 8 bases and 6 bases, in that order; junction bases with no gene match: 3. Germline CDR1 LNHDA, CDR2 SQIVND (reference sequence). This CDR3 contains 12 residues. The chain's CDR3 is CASRTGGGEQYF. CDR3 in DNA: TGTGCCAGTCGGACAGGGGGCGGCGAGCAGTACTTC.

The CDR3 DNA reads TGTGCCAGCAGCTTGTCCGGGATCCATGGCTACACCTTC. Its translation: CASSLSGIHGYTF. The rearrangement links TRBV5-4 to TRBJ1-2; D ambiguous. V was clipped by 1 base and J by 6 bases, with 10 bases between them. Germline-derived CDR1 and CDR2 are SGHNT and YYREEE (reference sequence). The CDR3 runs to 13 residues.

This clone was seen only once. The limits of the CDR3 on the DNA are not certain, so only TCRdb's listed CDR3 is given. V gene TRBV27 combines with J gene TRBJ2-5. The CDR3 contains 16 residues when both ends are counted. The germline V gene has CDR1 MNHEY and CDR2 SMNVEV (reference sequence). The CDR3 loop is CASSSSGVRGQETQYF.

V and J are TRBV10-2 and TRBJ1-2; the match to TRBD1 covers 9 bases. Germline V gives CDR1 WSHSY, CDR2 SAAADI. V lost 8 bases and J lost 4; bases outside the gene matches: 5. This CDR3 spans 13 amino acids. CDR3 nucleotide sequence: TGCGCCAGCGCGGGGACAGGGAGCTATGGCTACACCTTC. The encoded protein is CASAGTGSYGYTF.

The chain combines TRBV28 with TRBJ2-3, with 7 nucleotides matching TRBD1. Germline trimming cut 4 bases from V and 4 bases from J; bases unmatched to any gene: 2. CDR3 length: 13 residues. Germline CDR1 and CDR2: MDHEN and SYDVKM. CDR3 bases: TGTGCCAGCAGTTCTACAGGGGCAGATACGCAGTATTTT. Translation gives CASSSTGADTQYF.

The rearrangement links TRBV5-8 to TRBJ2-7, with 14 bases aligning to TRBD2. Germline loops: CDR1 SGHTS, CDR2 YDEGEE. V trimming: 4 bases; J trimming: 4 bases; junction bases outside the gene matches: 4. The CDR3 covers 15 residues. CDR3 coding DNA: TGTGCCAGCAGCCCGTGGACTAGCGGGAGGTACGAGCAGTACTTC. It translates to CASSPWTSGRYEQYF.

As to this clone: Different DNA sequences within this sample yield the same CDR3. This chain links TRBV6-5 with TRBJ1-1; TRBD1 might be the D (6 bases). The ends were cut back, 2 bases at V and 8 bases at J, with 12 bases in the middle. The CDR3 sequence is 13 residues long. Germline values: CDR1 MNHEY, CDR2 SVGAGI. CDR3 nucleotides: TGTGCCAGCAGTTACGGGGGCAGGGCAGAAGCTTTCTTT. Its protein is CASSYGGRAEAFF.

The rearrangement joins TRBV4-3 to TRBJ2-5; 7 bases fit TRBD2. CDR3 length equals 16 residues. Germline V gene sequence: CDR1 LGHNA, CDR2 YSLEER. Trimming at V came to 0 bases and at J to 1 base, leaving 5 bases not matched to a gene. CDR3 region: CASSQEAASGQETQYF. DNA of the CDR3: TGCGCCAGCAGCCAAGAAGCCGCTAGCGGCCAAGAGACCCAGTACTTC.

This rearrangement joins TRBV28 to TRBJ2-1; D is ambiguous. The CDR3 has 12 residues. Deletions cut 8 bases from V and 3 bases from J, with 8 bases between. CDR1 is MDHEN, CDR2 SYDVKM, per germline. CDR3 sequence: CASGLNYNEQFF. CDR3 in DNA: TGTGCCAGCGGCTTGAACTACAATGAGCAGTTCTTC.

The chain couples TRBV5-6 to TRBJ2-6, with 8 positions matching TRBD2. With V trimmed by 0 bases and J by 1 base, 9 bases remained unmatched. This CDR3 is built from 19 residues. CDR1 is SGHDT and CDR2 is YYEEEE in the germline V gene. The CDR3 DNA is TGTGCCAGCAGCTTGGCTTTGGCGGGAGGTTTATCTGGGGCCAACGTCCTGACTTTC. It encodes CASSLALAGGLSGANVLTF.

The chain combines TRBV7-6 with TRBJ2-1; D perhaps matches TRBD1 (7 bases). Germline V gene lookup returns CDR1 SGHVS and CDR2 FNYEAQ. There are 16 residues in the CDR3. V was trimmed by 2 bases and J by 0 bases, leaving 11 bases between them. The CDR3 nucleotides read TGTGCCAGCAGCTTAAGGGGGGACAGCTCCTACAATGAGCAGTTCTTC. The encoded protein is CASSLRGDSSYNEQFF.

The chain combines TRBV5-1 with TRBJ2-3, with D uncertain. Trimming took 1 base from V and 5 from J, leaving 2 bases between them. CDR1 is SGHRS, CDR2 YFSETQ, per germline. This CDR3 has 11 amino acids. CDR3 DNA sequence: TGCGCCAGCAGCTTGCTAGATACGCAGTATTTT. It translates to CASSLLDTQYF.

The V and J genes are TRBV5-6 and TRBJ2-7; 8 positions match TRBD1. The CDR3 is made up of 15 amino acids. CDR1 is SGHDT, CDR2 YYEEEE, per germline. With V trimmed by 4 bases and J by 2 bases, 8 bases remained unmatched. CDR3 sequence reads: CASSGVGTGPYEQYF. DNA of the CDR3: TGTGCCAGCAGCGGGGTGGGGACAGGACCCTACGAGCAGTACTTC.

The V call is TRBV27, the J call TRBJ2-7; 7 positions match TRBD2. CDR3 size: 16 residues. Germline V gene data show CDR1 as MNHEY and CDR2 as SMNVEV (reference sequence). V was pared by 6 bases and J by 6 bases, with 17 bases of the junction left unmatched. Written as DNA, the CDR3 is TGTGCCAGCAGCCCCGCTCTCGGGCGGGAGATTGCCGAGCAGTACTTC. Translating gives CASSPALGREIAEQYF.

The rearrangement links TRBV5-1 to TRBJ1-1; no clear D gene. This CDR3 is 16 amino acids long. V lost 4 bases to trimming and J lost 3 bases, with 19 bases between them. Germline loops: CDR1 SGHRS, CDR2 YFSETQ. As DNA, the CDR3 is TGCGCCAGCAGCCTGGAGGCAGATTTGGGTGACACTGAAGCTTTCTTT. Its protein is CASSLEADLGDTEAFF.

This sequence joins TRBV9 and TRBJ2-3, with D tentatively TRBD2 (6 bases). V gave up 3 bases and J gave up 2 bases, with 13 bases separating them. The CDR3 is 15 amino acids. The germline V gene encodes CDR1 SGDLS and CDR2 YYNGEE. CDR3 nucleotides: TGTGCCAGCAGCGCGGAGGGCGGGACCACAGATACGCAGTATTTT. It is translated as CASSAEGGTTDTQYF.

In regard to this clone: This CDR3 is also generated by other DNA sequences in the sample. CDR3 sequence reads: CASSLSAAYEQYF. The DNA for the CDR3 is TGTGCCAGCAGTTTATCTGCTGCCTACGAGCAGTACTTC. The rearrangement links TRBV27 to TRBJ2-7; D is ambiguous. This CDR3 spans 13 amino acids. The V end lost 0 bases, the J end lost 2 bases, and 5 bases lay between the germline ends. Looked up from germline, CDR1 is MNHEY and CDR2 is SMNVEV (reference sequence).

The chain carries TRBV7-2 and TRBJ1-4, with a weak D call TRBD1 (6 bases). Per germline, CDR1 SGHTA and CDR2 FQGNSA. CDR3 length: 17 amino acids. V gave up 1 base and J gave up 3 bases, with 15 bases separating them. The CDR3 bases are TGTGCCAGCAGCTTAGTATTAGGAGGGGGACCTAATGAAAAACTGTTTTTT. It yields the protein CASSLVLGGGPNEKLFF.

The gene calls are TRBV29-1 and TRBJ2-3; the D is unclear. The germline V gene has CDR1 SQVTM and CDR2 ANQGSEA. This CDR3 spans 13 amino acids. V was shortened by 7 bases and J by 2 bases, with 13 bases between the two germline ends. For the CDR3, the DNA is TGCAGCGCCAACGGCCCGGTCACAGATACGCAGTATTTT. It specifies CSANGPVTDTQYF.

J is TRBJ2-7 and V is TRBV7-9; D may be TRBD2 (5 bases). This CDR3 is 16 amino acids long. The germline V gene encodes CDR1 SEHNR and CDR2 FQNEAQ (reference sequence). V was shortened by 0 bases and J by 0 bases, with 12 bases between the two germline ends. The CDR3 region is CASSLAGSSISYEQYF. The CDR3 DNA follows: TGTGCCAGCAGCTTAGCGGGGAGCAGCATCTCCTACGAGCAGTACTTC.

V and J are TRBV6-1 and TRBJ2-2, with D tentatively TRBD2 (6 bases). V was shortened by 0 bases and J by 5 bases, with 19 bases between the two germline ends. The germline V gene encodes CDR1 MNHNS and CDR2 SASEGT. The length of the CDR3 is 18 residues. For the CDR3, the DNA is TGTGCCAGCAGTGAAGCGAACCCCGCGGGGCAGTGGACCGGGGAGCTGTTTTTT. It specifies CASSEANPAGQWTGELFF.

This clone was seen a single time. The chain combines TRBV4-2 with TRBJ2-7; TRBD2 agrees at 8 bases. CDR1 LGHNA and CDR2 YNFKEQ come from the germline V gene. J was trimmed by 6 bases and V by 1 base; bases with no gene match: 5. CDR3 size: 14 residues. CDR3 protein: CASSQGTSLSEQYF. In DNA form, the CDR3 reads TGTGCCAGCAGCCAAGGGACTAGCCTGAGCGAGCAGTACTTC.

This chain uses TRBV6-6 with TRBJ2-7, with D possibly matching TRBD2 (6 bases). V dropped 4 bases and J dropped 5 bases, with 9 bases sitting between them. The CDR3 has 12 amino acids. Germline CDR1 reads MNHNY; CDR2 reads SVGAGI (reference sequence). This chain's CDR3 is CASSSGTHEQYF. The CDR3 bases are TGTGCCAGCAGTTCCGGGACTCACGAGCAGTACTTC.

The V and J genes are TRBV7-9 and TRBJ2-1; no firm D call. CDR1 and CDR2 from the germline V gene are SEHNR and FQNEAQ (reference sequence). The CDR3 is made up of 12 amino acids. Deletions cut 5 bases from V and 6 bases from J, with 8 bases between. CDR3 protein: CASSPDFNEQFF. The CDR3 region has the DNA TGTGCCAGCAGCCCCGATTTCAATGAGCAGTTCTTC.

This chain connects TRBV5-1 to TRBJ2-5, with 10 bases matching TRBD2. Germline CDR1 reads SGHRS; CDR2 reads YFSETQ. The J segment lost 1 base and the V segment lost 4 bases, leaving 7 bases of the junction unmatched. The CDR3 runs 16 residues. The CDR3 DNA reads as TGCGCCAGCAGCAACGGACTAGCGGAACTCCAAGAGACCCAGTACTTC. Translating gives CASSNGLAELQETQYF.